These 7 T cell receptor beta chains came from one sample sequenced in a study of shared clonotypes between healthy human individuals. As defined, naive CD8 cells were CD45RO-negative and positively selected for CCR7, with terminally differentiated effector memory CD45RA+ cells excluded. The data were produced by immunoSEQ multiplex PCR, yet TCRdb's version contains in-frame clones alone and is incomplete. The table includes around 620,000 clones, about 95% detected once. Sequencing was carried out using naive CD8+ T cells sorted from blood. These receptors were obtained from a woman under 40 in good health.

This sequence joins TRBV27 and TRBJ2-2; 7 positions agree with TRBD2. The junction had 4 bases not matched to a gene; V was cut back by 4 bases and J by 5 bases. The CDR3 consists of 14 residues. The germline V gene has CDR1 MNHEY and CDR2 SMNVEV (reference sequence). This CDR3 is CASSWAGDTGELFF. CDR3 DNA: TGTGCCAGCAGTTGGGCGGGAGATACCGGGGAGCTGTTTTTT.

The chain carries TRBV7-4 and TRBJ2-7; no reliable D call. V shed 1 base and J shed 3 bases, with 4 bases lying between them. This CDR3 contains 12 residues. CDR1 is SGHVT, CDR2 SQSDAQ, per germline. For the CDR3, the DNA is TGTGCCAGCAGCTTAGAAAGCTACGAGCAGTACTTC. It encodes CASSLESYEQYF.

The chain recombines TRBV7-2 with TRBJ2-7; possible D gene TRBD1, 5 bases. V dropped 0 bases and J dropped 5 bases, with 14 bases sitting between them. Germline V gene data show CDR1 as SGHTA and CDR2 as FQGNSA. This CDR3 comprises 15 residues. The CDR3 region has the DNA TGTGCCAGCAGCTTAGCAAGGGGTTTCCTCGACGAGCAGTACTTC. It encodes CASSLARGFLDEQYF.

The chain carries TRBV7-2 and TRBJ2-1; a possible D gene is TRBD1 (6 bases). CDR1 is SGHTA, CDR2 FQGNSA, per germline. V was shortened by 1 base and J by 8 bases, with 12 bases between the two germline ends. The CDR3 is 14 amino acids. The CDR3 sequence: CASSLVQGSDEQFF. The DNA of the CDR3 is TGTGCCAGCAGCTTAGTTCAGGGGAGCGATGAGCAGTTCTTC.

The chain carries TRBV6-5 and TRBJ2-7; D unclear. Trimming cost V 0 bases and J 0 bases, with 6 bases left between them. The CDR3 runs 14 residues. Germline V gene lookup returns CDR1 MNHEY and CDR2 SVGAGI. CDR3 nucleotides: TGTGCCAGCAGTTACTCGGCACCCTCCTACGAGCAGTACTTC. This codes for CASSYSAPSYEQYF.

The rearrangement links TRBV19 to TRBJ2-2; 7 positions match TRBD1. V was pared by 1 base and J by 5 bases, with 4 bases of the junction left unmatched. CDR1 is LNHDA, CDR2 SQIVND, per germline (reference sequence). CDR3 length equals 15 residues. The CDR3 protein is CASSIGPGGTGELFF. CDR3 DNA: TGTGCCAGTAGTATAGGTCCAGGGGGAACCGGGGAGCTGTTTTTT.

This chain connects TRBV11-2 to TRBJ2-3; the match to TRBD2 covers 7 bases. There are 14 residues in the CDR3. Germline trimming cut 2 bases from V and 6 bases from J; bases unmatched to any gene: 5. Germline-derived CDR1 and CDR2 are SGHAT and FQNNGV. CDR3 in DNA: TGTGCCAGCAGCTTACTAGCGGCCCATGATACGCAGTATTTT. It encodes CASSLLAAHDTQYF.